This T cell receptor (beta chain) derives from a study of T cells after yellow fever vaccination. Findings and caveats of the study: Contaminants from the bulk population, in the form of abundant clonotypes, could be found in FACS-sorted repertoires.

TCRdb recomputed calls from the 5' RACE reads with MiXCR, one row per CDR3 protein. The sample includes some 400,000 distinct CDR3 sequences, 18% of them seen just once. This CDR3 has 15 residues. Germline CDR1 and CDR2: MNHEY and SVGEGT. The J segment lost 5 bases and the V segment lost 0 bases, leaving 7 bases of the junction unmatched. In the case of this clonotype: Its antigen is unidentified.

V usage is TRBV6-2 or TRBV6-3 and J usage is TRBJ2-7; 7 nucleotides align to TRBD1. This receptor was obtained from a man younger than 35 who received the YFV17D yellow fever vaccine. The sequenced sample was PBMCs, obtained before the yellow fever booster vaccination. The CDR3 is CASSYSTGYQHEQYF. The CDR3 nucleotides are TGTGCCAGCAGTTACTCGACAGGGTATCAGCACGAGCAGTACTTC.